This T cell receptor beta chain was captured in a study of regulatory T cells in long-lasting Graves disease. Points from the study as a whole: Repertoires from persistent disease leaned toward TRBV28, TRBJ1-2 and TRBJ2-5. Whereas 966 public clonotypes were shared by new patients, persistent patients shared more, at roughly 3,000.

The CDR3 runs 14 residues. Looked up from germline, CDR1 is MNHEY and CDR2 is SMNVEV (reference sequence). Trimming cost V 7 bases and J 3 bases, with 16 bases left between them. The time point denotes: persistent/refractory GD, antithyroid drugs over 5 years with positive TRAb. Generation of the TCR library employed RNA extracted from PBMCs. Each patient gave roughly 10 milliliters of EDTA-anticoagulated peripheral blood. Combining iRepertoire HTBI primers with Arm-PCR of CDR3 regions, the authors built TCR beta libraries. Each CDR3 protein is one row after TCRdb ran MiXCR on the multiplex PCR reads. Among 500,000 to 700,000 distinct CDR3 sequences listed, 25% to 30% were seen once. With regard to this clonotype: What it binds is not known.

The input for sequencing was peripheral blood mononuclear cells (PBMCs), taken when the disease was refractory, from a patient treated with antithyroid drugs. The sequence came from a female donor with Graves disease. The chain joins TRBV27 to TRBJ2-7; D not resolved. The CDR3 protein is CASKRLPTYYEQYF. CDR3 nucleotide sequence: TGTGCCAGCAAGAGACTTCCAACATACTACGAGCAGTACTTC.